The 10 T cell receptor beta chains below come from one sample, sequenced in a study of T cell changes during pregnancy in multiple sclerosis. The method was immunoSEQ multiplex PCR; TCRdb's version includes in-frame clones alone and lacks a portion of them. Of tens of thousands of clones in the sample, around 90% were seen once. The sequencing here drew on CD4+ T cells from peripheral blood mononuclear cells, taken in the first trimester of pregnancy. These receptors were obtained from a female donor with multiple sclerosis, enrolled in a pregnancy study.

This chain connects TRBV19 to TRBJ2-7, with D possibly TRBD1 on 6 matching bases. CDR1 LNHDA and CDR2 SQIVND come from the germline V gene (reference sequence). V lost 4 bases to trimming and J lost 4 bases, with 11 bases between them. The CDR3 contains 13 residues. CDR3 sequence reads: CASSNTGLYEQYF. The DNA for the CDR3 is TGTGCCAGTAGTAACACAGGGTTGTACGAGCAGTACTTC.

This clone was recorded only once. The chain has TRBV5-1 and TRBJ2-7; 12 nucleotides agree with TRBD2. Trimming cost V 4 bases and J 2 bases; bases outside gene matches: 10. CDR3 length: 17 amino acids. The germline V gene encodes CDR1 SGHRS and CDR2 YFSETQ. The CDR3 loop reads CASSLTSTSGSPYEQYF. The CDR3 region has the DNA TGCGCCAGCAGCCTCACTTCGACTAGCGGGAGCCCCTACGAGCAGTACTTC.

The V gene is TRBV2, the J gene TRBJ2-2, with 10 bases fitting TRBD1. Germline V CDR1 and CDR2: SNHLY, FYNNEI. This CDR3 comprises 19 residues. V gave up 4 bases and J gave up 8 bases; unmatched junction bases: 19. The CDR3 loop is CASSGSLMPGQGNFGELFF. In DNA, the CDR3 is TGTGCCAGCAGTGGTAGTTTGATGCCGGGACAGGGGAATTTTGGGGAGCTGTTTTTT.

This clone appeared a few times. V gene TRBV28 combines with J gene TRBJ1-1; the match to TRBD1 covers 7 bases. CDR1 and CDR2 (germline): MDHEN, SYDVKM. With 2 bases clipped from V and 3 bases from J, the junction kept 9 bases outside the gene matches. This CDR3 has 16 residues. CDR3 in DNA: TGTGCCAGCAGTTTAGGCGGCAGGGGGAAGGACACTGAAGCTTTCTTT. Its protein is CASSLGGRGKDTEAFF.

This clone was picked up one time. The chain has TRBV5-6 and TRBJ2-2, with D tentatively TRBD2 (5 bases). The CDR3 contains 17 residues. Trimming took 4 bases from V and 0 from J, leaving 16 bases between them. Germline loops: CDR1 SGHDT, CDR2 YYEEEE. The CDR3 sequence: CASSTIRDNANTGELFF. CDR3 bases: TGTGCCAGCAGCACGATCCGGGATAACGCGAACACCGGGGAGCTGTTTTTT.

V is TRBV19 and J is TRBJ1-2; 7 positions agree with TRBD1. Germline V CDR1 and CDR2: LNHDA, SQIVND (reference sequence). V gave up 1 base and J gave up 0 bases; unmatched junction bases: 2. The CDR3 runs 15 residues. The CDR3 DNA follows: TGTGCCAGTAGTATAGGGGACAGCGCTAACTATGGCTACACCTTC. Encoded protein: CASSIGDSANYGYTF.

J is TRBJ1-4 and V is TRBV30, with a tentative D call TRBD1 (5 bases). V lost 5 bases and J lost 5, with 12 bases in between. The germline CDR1 and CDR2 sequences are GTSNPN and SVGIG (reference sequence). This CDR3 region has 13 residues. CDR3 coding DNA: TGTGCCTGGGCTCAGGGCAGCAATGAAAAACTGTTTTTT. Translating gives CAWAQGSNEKLFF.

As concerns this clone: The junction shows a germline mismatch at one end, possibly a read error. The chain employs TRBV18 and TRBJ2-2; 9 positions agree with TRBD1. Looked up from germline, CDR1 is KGHSH and CDR2 is LQKENI. This CDR3 comprises 12 residues. The chain's CDR3 is CASSPMTGGLFF. In DNA form, the CDR3 reads TGTGCCAGCTCACCGATGACAGGGGGGCTGTTTTTT. Full variable domain (missing parts from reference TRBV18 and TRBJ2-2): NAGVMQNPRHLVRRRGQEARLRCSPMKGHSHVYWYRQLPEEGLKFMVYLQKENIIDESGMPKERFSAEFPKEGPSILRIQQVVRGDSAAYFCASSPMTGGLFFGEGSRLTVL.

V and J are TRBV5-4 and TRBJ2-4; TRBD2 might be the D (6 bases). Trimming removed 1 base from V and 3 bases from J, with 14 bases in between. Germline loops: CDR1 SGHNT, CDR2 YYREEE (reference sequence). The CDR3 spans 16 residues. CDR3 loop: CASSLYGSSLKNIQYF. CDR3 DNA: TGTGCCAGCAGCTTGTACGGGAGTTCGCTCAAAAACATTCAGTACTTC.

The chain joins TRBV6-6 to TRBJ2-3; D uncertain. The CDR3 totals 14 residues. Trimming removed 8 bases from V and 1 base from J, with 13 bases in between. From germline, CDR1 is MNHNY and CDR2 SVGAGI (reference sequence). CDR3: CASLSRGRTDTQYF. The CDR3 bases are TGTGCCAGCCTCTCCCGCGGCCGCACAGATACGCAGTATTTT.